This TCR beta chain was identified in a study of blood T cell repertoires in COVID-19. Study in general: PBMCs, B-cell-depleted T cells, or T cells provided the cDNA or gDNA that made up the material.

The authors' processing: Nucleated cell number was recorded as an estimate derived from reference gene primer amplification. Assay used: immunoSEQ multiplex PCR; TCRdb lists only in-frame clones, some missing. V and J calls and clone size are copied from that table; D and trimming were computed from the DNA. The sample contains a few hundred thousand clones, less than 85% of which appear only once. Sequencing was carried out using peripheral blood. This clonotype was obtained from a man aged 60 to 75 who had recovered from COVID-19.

CDR3 in amino acids: CASSRLAGIGQETQYF. CDR3 DNA: TGTGCCAGCAGTAGACTAGCGGGGATCGGACAAGAGACCCAGTACTTC. This rearrangement joins TRBV7-3 to TRBJ2-5; 11 bases agree with TRBD2. Looked up from germline, CDR1 is SGHTA and CDR2 is FQGTGA. The CDR3 covers 16 residues. V gave up 6 bases and J gave up 2 bases; unmatched junction bases: 8.